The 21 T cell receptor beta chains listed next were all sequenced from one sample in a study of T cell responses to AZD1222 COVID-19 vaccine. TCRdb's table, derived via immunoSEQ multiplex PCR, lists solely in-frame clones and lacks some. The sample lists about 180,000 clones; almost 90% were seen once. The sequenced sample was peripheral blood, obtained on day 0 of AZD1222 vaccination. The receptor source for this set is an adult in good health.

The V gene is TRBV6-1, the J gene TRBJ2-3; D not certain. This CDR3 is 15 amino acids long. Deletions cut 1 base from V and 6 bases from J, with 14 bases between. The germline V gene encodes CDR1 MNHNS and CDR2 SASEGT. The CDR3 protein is CASSEGSGILDTQYF. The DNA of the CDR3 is TGTGCCAGCAGTGAAGGGTCCGGCATTTTGGATACGCAGTATTTT.

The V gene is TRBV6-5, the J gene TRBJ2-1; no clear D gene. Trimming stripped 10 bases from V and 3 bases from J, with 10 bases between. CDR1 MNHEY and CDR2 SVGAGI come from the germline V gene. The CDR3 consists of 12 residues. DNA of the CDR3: TGTGCCACCATGGGGATCTACAATGAGCAGTTCTTC. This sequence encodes CATMGIYNEQFF.

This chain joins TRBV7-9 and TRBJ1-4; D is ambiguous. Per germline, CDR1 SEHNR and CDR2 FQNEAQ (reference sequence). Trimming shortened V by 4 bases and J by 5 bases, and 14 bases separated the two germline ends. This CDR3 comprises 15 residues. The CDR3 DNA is TGTGCCAGCAGCTCAGAGGCTCGTAAGAATGAAAAACTGTTTTTT. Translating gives CASSSEARKNEKLFF.

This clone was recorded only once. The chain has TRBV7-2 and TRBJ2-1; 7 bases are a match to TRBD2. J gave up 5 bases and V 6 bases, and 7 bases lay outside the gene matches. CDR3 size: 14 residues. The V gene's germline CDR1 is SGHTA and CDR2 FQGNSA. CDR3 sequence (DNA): TGTGCCAGCAGGGGCGGGGGTCTCGACAATGAGCAGTTCTTC. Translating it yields CASRGGGLDNEQFF. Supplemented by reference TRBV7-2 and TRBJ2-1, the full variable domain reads GAGVSQSPSNKVTEKGKDVELRCDPISGHTALYWYRQSLGQGLEFLIYFQGNSAPDKSGLPSDRFSAERTGGSVSTLTIQRTQQEDSAVYLCASRGGGLDNEQFFGPGTRLTVL.

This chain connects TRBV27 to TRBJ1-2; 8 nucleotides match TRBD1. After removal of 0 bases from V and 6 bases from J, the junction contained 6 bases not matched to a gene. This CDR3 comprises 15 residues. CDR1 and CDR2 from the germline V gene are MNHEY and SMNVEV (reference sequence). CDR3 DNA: TGTGCCAGCAGTTTATCGGCAGGGGGCATGGATGGCTACACCTTC. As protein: CASSLSAGGMDGYTF.

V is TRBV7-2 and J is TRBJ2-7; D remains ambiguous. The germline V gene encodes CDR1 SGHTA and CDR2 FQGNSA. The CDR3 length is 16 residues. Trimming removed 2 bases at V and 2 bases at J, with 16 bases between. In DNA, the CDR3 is TGTGCCAGCAGCTTAACGCGAGGCAGTCCAGCCTACGAGCAGTACTTC. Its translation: CASSLTRGSPAYEQYF.

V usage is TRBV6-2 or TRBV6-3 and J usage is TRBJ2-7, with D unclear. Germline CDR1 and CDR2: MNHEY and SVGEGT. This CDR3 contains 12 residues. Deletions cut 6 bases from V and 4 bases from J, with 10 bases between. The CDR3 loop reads CASSRTEYEQYF. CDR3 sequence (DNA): TGTGCCAGCAGCCGAACAGAGTACGAGCAGTACTTC.

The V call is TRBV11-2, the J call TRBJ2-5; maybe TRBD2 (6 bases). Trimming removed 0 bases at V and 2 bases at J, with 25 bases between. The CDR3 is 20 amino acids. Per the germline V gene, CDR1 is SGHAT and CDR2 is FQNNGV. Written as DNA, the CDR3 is TGTGCCAGCAGCTTAGATGACCGCAGGATTGGACTACAAACTCAAGAGACCCAGTACTTC. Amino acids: CASSLDDRRIGLQTQETQYF.

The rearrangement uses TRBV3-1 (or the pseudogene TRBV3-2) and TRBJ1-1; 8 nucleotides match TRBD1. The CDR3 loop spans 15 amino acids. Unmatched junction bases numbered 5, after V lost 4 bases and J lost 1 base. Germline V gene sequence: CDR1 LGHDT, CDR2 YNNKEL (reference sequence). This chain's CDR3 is CASSPTRGRNTEAFF. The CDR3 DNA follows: TGTGCCAGCAGCCCTACCAGGGGGCGGAACACTGAAGCTTTCTTT.

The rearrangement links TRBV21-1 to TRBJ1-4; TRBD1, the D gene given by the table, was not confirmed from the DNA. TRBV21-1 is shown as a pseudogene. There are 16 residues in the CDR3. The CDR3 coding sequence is TGTGCCTCACCAGCAGTGTACCCAGGGGAGCGAGAAAAACTGTTTTTT. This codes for CASPAVYPGEREKLFF.

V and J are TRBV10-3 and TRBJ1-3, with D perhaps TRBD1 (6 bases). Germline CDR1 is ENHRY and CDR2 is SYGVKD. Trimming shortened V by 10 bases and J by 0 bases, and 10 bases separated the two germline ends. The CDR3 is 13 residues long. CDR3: CATGQSSGNTIYF. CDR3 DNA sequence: TGTGCCACCGGACAGAGCTCTGGAAACACCATATATTTT.

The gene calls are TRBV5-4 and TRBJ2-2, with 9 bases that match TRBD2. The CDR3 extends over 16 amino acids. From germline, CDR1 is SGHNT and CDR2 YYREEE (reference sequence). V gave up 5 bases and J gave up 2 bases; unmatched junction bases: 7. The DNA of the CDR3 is TGTGCCAGCAGTTTTTTAGCGGGGGCCAACACCGGGGAGCTGTTTTTT. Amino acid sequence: CASSFLAGANTGELFF.

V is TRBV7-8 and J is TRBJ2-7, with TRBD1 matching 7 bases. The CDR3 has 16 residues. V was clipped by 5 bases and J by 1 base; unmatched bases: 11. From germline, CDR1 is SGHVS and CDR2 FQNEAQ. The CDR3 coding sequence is TGTGCCAGCAGCCGCAGCCGGGACAGATCTTCCTACGAGCAGTACTTC. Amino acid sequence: CASSRSRDRSSYEQYF.

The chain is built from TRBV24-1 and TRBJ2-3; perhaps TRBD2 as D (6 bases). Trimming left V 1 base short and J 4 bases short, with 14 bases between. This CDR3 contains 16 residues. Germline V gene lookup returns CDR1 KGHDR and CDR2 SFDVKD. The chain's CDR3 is CATSDFGGRSADTQYF. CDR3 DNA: TGTGCCACCAGTGATTTTGGGGGGAGGAGCGCAGATACGCAGTATTTT.

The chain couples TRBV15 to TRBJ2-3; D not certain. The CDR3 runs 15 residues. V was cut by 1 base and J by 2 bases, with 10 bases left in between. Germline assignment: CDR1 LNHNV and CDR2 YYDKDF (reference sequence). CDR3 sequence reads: CATSRGRQDTDTQYF. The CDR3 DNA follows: TGTGCCACCAGCAGAGGTAGGCAGGACACAGATACGCAGTATTTT.

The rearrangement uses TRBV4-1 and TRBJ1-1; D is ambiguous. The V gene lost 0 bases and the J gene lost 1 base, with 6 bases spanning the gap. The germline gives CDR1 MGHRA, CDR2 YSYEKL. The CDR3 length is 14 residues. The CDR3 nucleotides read TGCGCCAGCAGCCAAGATAGCAAGAACACTGAAGCTTTCTTT. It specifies CASSQDSKNTEAFF.

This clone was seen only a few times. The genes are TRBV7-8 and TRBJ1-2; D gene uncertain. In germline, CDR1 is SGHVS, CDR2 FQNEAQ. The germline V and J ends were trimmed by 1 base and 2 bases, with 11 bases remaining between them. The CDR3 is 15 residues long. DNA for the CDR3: TGTGCCAGCAGCTTAGAGATCCGGTCGAACTATGGCTACACCTTC. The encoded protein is CASSLEIRSNYGYTF.

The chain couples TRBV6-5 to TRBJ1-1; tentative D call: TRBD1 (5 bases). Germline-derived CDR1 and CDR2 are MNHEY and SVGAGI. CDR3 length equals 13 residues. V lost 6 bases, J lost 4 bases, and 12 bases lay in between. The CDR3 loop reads CASSDSLGTEAFF. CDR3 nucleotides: TGTGCCAGCAGCGACAGTCTCGGCACTGAAGCTTTCTTT.

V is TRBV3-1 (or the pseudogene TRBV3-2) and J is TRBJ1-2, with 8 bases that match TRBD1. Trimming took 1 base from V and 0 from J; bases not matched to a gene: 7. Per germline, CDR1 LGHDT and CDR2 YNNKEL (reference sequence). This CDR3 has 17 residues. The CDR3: CASSQVGTGLTNYGYTF. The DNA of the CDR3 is TGTGCCAGCAGCCAAGTTGGGACAGGACTAACTAACTATGGCTACACCTTC.

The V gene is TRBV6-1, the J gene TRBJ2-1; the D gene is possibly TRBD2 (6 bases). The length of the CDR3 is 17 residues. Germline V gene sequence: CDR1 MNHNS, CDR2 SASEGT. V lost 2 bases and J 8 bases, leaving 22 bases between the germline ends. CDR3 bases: TGTGCCAGCAGTGAAATGGGGCAGGGAGGTATGATCGATGAGCAGTTCTTC. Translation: CASSEMGQGGMIDEQFF.

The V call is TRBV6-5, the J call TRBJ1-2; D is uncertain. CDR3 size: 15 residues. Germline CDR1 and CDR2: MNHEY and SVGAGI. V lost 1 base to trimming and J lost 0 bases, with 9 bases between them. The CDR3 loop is CASSYLRVSNYGYTF. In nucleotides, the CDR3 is TGTGCCAGCAGTTACTTGAGGGTATCTAACTATGGCTACACCTTC.